This T cell receptor (beta chain) was sequenced in a study of beta chain features in type 1 diabetes. Expressed TCRB transcripts got sequenced, as all isolated RNA was reverse transcribed. Clones were read by immunoSEQ multiplex PCR, and TCRdb kept only the in-frame ones, dropping some. The repertoire includes around 300,000 clones, 8% of them detected once, and under 1.3% sits in the top ten. The CDR3 runs 15 residues. CDR1 and CDR2 from the germline V gene are MNHEY and SVGAGI. The junction had 10 bases not matched to a gene; V was cut back by 4 bases and J by 8 bases. The chain uses TRBV6-5 and TRBJ2-1, with 8 positions matching TRBD1. The TCR comes from a woman aged 18-29 years in good health. Source material: central memory CD4+ T cells from blood. The CDR3 DNA reads as TGTGCCAGCAGTTTACGGAGGCAGGGGGCGCATGAGCAGTTCTTC. Encoded protein: CASSLRRQGAHEQFF.